The present entry profiles one T cell receptor (beta chain) with its context. Antigen specificity is unknown. TCRdb keeps only in-frame clones here, not all; method: immunoSEQ multiplex PCR. Of more than 75,000 clones listed, 88% are singletons. This sample was included in a study of identifying expanded T cells in peripheral blood. Study-level points and caveats: Approximately two-week clone count variance significantly increased as total template count grew.

The CDR3 has 17 residues. Trimming removed 3 bases from V and 7 bases from J; junction bases left unmatched: 15. CDR1 MNHNS and CDR2 SASEGT come from the germline V gene. The rearrangement uses TRBV6-1 and TRBJ1-5, with 7 bases fitting TRBD1. The receptor was isolated from a person aged 18 to 75 in good health. The specimen sequenced was blood. CDR3 bases: TGTGCCAGCAGTGATACGAAGGGACAGTTCGGTTCCCAGCCCCAGCATTTT. It encodes CASSDTKGQFGSQPQHF.